This T cell receptor beta chain was found in a study of early T cells in non-severe SARS-CoV-2 infection. In the study overall: Unpaired chains resulted from sequencing bulk RNA of unsorted whole blood.

Per the germline V gene, CDR1 is DFQATT and CDR2 is SNEGSKA (reference sequence). Trimming at V came to 0 bases and at J to 3 bases, leaving 10 bases not matched to a gene. CDR3 length equals 16 residues. This clonotype was seen at least ten times. Unique molecular identifiers (one per individual cDNA molecule) were attached. MiXCR was run by TCRdb on the 5' RACE reads, yielding one entry per CDR3 protein. The sample lists fewer than 45,000 distinct CDR3 sequences, about 5.6% occurring once. The material sequenced was whole blood. This sequence joins TRBV20-1 and TRBJ1-2; 7 nucleotides match TRBD1. The receptor was derived from an adult who was a healthcare worker with PCR-confirmed SARS-CoV-2 infection or an uninfected control (not recorded which). CDR3 in DNA: TGCAGTGCTAGAGATTGGAGACAGGGAAATGACTATGGCTACACCTTC. This sequence encodes CSARDWRQGNDYGYTF.